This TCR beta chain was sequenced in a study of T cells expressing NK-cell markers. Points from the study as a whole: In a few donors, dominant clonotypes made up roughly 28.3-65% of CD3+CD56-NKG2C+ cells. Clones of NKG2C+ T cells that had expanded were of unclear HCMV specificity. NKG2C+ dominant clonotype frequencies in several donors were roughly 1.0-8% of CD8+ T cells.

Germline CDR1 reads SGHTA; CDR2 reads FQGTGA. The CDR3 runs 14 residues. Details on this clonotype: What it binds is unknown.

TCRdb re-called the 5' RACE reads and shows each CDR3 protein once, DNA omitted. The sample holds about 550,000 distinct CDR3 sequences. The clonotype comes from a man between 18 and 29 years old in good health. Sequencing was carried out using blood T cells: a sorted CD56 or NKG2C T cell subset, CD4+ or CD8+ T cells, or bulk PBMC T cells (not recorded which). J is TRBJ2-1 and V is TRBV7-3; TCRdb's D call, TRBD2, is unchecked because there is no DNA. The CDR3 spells CASSFSASSTEQFF.